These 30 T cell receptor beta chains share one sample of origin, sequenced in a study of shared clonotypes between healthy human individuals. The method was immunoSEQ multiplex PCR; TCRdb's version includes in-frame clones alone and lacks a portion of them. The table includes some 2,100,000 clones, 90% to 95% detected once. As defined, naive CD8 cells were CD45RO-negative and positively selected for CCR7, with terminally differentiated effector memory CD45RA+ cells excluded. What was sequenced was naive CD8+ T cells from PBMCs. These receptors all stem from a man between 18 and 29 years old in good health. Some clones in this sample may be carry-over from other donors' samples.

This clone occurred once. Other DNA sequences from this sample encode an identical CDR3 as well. The CDR3 DNA reads TGCAGTGCTAGGGGGCGAGACGAGCAGTACTTC. Its translation: CSARGRDEQYF. The chain uses TRBV20-1 and TRBJ2-7; possible D gene TRBD1, 5 bases. Per germline, CDR1 DFQATT and CDR2 SNEGSKA (reference sequence). The CDR3 loop spans 11 amino acids. Between the trimmed V and J ends, which lost 3 bases and 5 bases, there was a span of 8 bases.

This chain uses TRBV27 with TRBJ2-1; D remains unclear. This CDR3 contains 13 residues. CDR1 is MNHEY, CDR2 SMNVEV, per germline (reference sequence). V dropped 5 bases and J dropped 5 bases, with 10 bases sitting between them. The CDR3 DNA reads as TGTGCCAGCAGTAGGACGGCCCACAATGAGCAGTTCTTC. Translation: CASSRTAHNEQFF.

CDR3 protein: CASSLEDYLDTQYF. In nucleotides, the CDR3 is TGTGCCAGCAGCTTAGAGGACTATCTAGATACGCAGTATTTT. This chain joins TRBV7-9 and TRBJ2-3, with a tentative D call TRBD2 (6 bases). The CDR3 is 14 residues long. Germline lookup yields CDR1 SEHNR and CDR2 FQNEAQ (reference sequence). Trimming left V 1 base short and J 5 bases short, with 10 bases between.

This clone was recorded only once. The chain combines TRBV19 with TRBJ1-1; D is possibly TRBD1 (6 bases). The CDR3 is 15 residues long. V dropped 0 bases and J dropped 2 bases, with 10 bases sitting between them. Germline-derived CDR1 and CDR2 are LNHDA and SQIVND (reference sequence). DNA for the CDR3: TGTGCCAGTAGTATAGACGGGGGGCCCAACACTGAAGCTTTCTTT. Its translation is CASSIDGGPNTEAFF.

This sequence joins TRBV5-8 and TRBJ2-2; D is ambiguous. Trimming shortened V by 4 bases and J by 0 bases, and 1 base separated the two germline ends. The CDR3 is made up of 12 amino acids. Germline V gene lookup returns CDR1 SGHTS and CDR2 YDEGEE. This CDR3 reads CASSTNTGELFF. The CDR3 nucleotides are TGTGCCAGCAGCACGAACACCGGGGAGCTGTTTTTT.

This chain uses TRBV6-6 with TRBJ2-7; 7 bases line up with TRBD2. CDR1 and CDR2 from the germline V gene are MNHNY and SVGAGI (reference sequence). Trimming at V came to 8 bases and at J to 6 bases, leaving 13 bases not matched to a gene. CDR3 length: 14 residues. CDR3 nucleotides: TGTGCCAGCGAGGTAGCGGGCAGACCAGGCGAGCAGTACTTC. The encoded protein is CASEVAGRPGEQYF.

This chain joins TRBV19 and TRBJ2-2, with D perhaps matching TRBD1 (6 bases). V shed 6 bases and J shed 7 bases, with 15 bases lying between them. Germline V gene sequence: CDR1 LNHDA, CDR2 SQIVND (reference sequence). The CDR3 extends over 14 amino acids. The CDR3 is CASSPGHNLGELFF. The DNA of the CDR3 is TGTGCCAGTAGCCCGGGACATAACCTCGGGGAGCTGTTTTTT.

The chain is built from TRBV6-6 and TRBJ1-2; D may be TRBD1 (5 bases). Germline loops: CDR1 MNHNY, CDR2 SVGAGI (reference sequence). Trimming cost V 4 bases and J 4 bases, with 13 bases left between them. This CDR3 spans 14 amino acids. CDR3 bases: TGTGCCAGCAGTTCGTTCGACAGACTCTATGGCTACACCTTC. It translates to CASSSFDRLYGYTF.

The CDR3 sequence: CASSPNRGAYNEQFF. CDR3 in DNA: TGTGCCAGCAGCCCAAACAGGGGGGCGTACAATGAGCAGTTCTTC. The chain uses TRBV6-5 and TRBJ2-1; 8 nucleotides agree with TRBD1. This CDR3 has 15 residues. J was trimmed by 4 bases and V by 6 bases; bases with no gene match: 8. From germline, CDR1 is MNHEY and CDR2 SVGAGI.

The CDR3 is CASRSGTGVDGYTF. The CDR3 nucleotides read TGTGCCAGCAGATCCGGGACAGGGGTAGATGGCTACACCTTC. This sequence joins TRBV27 and TRBJ1-2, with TRBD1 identical over 10 bases. Trimming removed 6 bases from V and 6 bases from J; junction bases left unmatched: 7. Per germline, CDR1 MNHEY and CDR2 SMNVEV (reference sequence). CDR3 length: 14 amino acids.

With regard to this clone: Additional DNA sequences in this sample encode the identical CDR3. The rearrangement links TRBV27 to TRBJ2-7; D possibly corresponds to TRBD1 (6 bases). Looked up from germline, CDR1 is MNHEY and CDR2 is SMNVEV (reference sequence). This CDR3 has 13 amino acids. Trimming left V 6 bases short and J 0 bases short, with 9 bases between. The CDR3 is CASSQGFSYEQYF. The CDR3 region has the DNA TGTGCCAGCAGCCAGGGGTTCTCCTACGAGCAGTACTTC.

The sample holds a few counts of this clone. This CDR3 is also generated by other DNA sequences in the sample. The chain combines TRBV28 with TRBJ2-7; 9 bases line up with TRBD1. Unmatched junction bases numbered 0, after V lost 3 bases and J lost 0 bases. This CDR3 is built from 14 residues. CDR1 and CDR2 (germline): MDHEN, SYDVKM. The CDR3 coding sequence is TGTGCCAGCAGTTTGACAGGGGGCTCCTACGAGCAGTACTTC. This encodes CASSLTGGSYEQYF.

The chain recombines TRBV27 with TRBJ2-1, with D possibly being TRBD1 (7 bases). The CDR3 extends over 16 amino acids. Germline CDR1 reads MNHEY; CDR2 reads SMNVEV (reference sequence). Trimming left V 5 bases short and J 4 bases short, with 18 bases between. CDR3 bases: TGTGCCAGCAGTGCCGGCGGGACAGAAGCTTACAATGAGCAGTTCTTC. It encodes CASSAGGTEAYNEQFF.

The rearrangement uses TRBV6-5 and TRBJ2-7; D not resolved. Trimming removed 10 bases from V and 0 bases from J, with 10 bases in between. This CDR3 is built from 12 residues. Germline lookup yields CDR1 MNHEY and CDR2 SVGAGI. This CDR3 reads CATQDGSYEQYF. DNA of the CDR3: TGTGCCACCCAGGACGGCTCCTACGAGCAGTACTTC.

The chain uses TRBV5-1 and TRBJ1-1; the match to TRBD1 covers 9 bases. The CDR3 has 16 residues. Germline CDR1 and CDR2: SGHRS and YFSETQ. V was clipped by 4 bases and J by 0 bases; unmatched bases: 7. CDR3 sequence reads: CASSPATGGMNTEAFF. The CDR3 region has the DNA TGCGCCAGCAGCCCCGCGACAGGGGGGATGAACACTGAAGCTTTCTTT.

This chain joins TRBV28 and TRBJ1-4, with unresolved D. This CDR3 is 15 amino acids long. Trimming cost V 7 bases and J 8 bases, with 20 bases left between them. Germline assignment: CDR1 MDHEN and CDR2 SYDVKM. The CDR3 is CASKLRASWAEKLFF. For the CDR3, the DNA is TGTGCCAGCAAACTTCGCGCTAGCTGGGCGGAAAAACTGTTTTTT.

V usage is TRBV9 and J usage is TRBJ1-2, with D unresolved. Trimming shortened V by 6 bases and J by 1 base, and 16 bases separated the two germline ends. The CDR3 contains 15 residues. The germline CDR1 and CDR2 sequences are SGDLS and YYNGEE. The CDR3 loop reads CASTSFRGSNYGYTF. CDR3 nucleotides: TGTGCCAGCACCTCCTTTCGAGGGAGTAACTATGGCTACACCTTC.

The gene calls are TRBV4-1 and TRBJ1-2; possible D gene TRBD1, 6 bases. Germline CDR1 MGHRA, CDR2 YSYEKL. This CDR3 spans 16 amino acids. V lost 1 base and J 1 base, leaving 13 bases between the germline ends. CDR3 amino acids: CASSQARTASNYGYTF. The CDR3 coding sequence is TGCGCCAGCAGCCAAGCGCGGACAGCTAGTAACTATGGCTACACCTTC.

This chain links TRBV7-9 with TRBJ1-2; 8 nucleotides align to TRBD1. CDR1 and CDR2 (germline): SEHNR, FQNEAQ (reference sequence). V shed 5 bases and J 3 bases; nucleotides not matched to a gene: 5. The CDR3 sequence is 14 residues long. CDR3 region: CASSKTGEDYGYTF. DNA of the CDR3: TGTGCCAGCAGCAAGACAGGGGAGGACTATGGCTACACCTTC.

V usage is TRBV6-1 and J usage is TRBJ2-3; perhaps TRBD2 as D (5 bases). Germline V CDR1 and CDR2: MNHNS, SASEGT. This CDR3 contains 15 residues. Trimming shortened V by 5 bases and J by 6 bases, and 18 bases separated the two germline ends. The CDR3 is CASSPLSEGLDTQYF. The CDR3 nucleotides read TGTGCCAGCAGTCCCCTTAGTGAGGGTCTTGATACGCAGTATTTT.

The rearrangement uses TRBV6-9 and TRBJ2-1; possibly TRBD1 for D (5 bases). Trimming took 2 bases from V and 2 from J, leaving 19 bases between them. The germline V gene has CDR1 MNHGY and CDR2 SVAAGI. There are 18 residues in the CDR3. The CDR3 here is CASSYGSPGRAPYNEQFF. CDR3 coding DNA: TGTGCCAGCAGTTATGGAAGTCCGGGCAGGGCCCCCTACAATGAGCAGTTCTTC.

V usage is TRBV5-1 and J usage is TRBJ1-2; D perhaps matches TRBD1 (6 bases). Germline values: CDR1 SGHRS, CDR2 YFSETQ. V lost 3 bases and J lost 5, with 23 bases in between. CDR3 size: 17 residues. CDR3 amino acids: CASSSGDRDRLRYGYTF. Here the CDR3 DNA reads TGCGCCAGCAGCTCGGGGGATAGAGACAGGCTGAGGTATGGCTACACCTTC. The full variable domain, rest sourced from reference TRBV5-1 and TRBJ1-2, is KAGVTQTPRYLIKTRGQQVTLSCSPISGHRSVSWYQQTPGQGLQFLFEYFSETQRNKGNFPGRFSGRQFSNSRSEMNVSTLELGDSALYLCASSSGDRDRLRYGYTFGSGTRLTVV.

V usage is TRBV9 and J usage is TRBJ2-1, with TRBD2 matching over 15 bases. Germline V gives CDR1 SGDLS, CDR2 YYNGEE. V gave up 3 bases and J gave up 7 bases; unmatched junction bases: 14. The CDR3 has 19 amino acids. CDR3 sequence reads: CASSAMGLAGGRANNEQFF. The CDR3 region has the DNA TGTGCCAGCAGCGCGATGGGACTAGCGGGAGGCCGGGCAAATAATGAGCAGTTCTTC.

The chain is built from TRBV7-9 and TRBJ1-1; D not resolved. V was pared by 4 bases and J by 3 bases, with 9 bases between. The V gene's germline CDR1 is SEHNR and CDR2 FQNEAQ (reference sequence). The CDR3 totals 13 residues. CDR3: CASSSVSDTEAFF. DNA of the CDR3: TGTGCCAGCAGCTCCGTAAGTGACACTGAAGCTTTCTTT.

The CDR3 DNA is TGTGCCAGCAGTGAAGCGGGGGGCCCCGGGGAGCTGTTTTTT. Protein sequence: CASSEAGGPGELFF. V and J are TRBV6-1 and TRBJ2-2; D is perhaps TRBD1 or TRBD2 (6 bases each). CDR3 length: 14 amino acids. In germline, CDR1 is MNHNS, CDR2 SASEGT. V lost 0 bases and J 6 bases, leaving 8 bases between the germline ends.

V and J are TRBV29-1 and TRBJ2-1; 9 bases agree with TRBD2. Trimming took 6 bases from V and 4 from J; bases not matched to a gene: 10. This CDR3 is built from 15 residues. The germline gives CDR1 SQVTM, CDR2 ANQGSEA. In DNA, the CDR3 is TGCAGCGTCGGACTAGCGAAAATAGAATACAATGAGCAGTTCTTC. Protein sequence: CSVGLAKIEYNEQFF.

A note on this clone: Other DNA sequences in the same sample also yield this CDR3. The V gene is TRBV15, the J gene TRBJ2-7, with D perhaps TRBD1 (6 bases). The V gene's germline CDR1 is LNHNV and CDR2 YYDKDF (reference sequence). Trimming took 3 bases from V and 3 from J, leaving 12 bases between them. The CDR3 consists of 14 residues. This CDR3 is CATSSRDTLYEQYF. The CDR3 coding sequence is TGTGCCACCAGCAGTCGGGACACCCTCTACGAGCAGTACTTC.

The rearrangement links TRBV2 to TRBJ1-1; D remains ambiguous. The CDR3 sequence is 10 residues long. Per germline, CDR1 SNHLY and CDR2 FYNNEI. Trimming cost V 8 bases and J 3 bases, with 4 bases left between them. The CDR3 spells CASGDTEAFF. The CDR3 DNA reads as TGTGCCAGCGGAGACACTGAAGCTTTCTTT.

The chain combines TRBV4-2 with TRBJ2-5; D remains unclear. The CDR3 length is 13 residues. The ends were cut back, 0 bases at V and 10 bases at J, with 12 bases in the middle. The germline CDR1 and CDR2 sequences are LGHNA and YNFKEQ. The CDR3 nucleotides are TGTGCCAGCAGCCAAGATTCCCCGGTCGTCCAGTACTTC. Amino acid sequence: CASSQDSPVVQYF.

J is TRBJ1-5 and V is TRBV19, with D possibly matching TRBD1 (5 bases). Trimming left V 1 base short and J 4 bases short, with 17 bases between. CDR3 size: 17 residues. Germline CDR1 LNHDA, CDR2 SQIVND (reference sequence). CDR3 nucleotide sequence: TGTGCCAGTAGTATAGCCCCATCTCAGGGAGGGAATCAGCCCCAGCATTTT. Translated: CASSIAPSQGGNQPQHF.